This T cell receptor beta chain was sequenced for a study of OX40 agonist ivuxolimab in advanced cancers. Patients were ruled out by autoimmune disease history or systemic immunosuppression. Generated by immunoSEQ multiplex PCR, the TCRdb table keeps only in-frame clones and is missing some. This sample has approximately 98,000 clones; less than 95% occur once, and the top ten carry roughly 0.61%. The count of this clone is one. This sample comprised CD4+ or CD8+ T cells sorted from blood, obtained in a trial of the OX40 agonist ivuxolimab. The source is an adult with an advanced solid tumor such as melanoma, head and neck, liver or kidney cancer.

DNA of the CDR3: TGTGCCAGTAATGGCAGGGGGCGCTTTCGCTACACCTTC. This codes for CASNGRGRFRYTF. The chain joins TRBV19 to TRBJ1-2; TRBD1 aligns across 8 bases. V shed 7 bases and J 9 bases; nucleotides not matched to a gene: 10. This CDR3 has 13 residues. Germline CDR1 is LNHDA and CDR2 is SQIVND (reference sequence).